The present TCR beta chain was sequenced within a study of a mutant IDH1 vaccine in newly diagnosed glioma. Study-level information: Onset of vaccination occurred 4-6 weeks following radiotherapy alone, or with temozolomide cycles. Males made up 62.5% and females about 38% of treated patients, whose mean age was around 41 years. The earlier regimen, radiotherapy, temozolomide, or both, was most often both.

The length of the CDR3 is 14 residues. CDR1 and CDR2 from the germline V gene are SNHLY and FYNNEI. After removal of 8 bases from V and 0 bases from J, the junction contained 5 bases not matched to a gene. Specified time point: week 35, safety follow-up. The vaccine gave 300 ug of a 20-mer mutant IDH1 peptide subcutaneously per dose. In regard to this clone: The antigen remains unidentified.

Sequencing used immunoSEQ multiplex PCR; TCRdb keeps in-frame clones, though not all of them. The repertoire consists of 50,000 to 70,000 clones, with roughly nine tenths occurring once and the leading ten covering 1.6%. This material consisted of PBMCs, taken from a glioma patient whose treatment included an IDH1 peptide vaccine. This sequence was found in a man in his forties with glioma. This chain uses TRBV2 with TRBJ2-7; 9 bases fit TRBD1. The CDR3 nucleotides are TGTGCCAGCGGAGGGACAGGGAACTCCTACGAGCAGTACTTC. It specifies CASGGTGNSYEQYF.